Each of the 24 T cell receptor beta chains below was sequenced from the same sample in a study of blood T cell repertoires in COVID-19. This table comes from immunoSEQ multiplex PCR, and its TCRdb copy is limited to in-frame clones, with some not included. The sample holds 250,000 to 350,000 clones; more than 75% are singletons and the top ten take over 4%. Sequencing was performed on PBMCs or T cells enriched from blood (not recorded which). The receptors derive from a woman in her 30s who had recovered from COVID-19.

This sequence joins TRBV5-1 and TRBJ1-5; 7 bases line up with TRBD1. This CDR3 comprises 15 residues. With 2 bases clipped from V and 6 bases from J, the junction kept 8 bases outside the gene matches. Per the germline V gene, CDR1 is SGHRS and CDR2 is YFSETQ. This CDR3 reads CASSFSGQVTQPQHF. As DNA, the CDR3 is TGCGCCAGCAGCTTCTCCGGACAGGTTACTCAGCCCCAGCATTTT.

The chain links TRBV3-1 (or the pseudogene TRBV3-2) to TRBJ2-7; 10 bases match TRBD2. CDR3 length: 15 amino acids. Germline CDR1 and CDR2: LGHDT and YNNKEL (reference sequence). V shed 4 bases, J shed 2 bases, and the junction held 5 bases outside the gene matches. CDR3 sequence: CASSLAGGHPYEQYF. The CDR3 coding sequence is TGTGCCAGCAGCCTAGCGGGGGGACACCCCTACGAGCAGTACTTC.

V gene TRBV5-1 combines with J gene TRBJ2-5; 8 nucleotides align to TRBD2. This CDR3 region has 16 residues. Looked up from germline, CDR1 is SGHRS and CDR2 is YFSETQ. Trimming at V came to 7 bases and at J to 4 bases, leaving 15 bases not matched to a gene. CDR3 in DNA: TGCGCCAGCTTTAACACGCGGGGGGCCGAGGGAGAGACCCAGTACTTC. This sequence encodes CASFNTRGAEGETQYF.

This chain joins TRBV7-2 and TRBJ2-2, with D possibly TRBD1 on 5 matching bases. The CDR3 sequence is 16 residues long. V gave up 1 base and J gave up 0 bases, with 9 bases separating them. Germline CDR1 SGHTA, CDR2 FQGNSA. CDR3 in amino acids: CASSLGTPPNTGELFF. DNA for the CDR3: TGTGCCAGCAGCTTAGGGACACCACCGAACACCGGGGAGCTGTTTTTT.

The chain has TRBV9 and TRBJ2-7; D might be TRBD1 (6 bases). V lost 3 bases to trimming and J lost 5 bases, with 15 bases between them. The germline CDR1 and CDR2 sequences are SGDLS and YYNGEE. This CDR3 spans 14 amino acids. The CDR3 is CASSAPGHMDEQYF. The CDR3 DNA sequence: TGTGCCAGCAGCGCTCCGGGACACATGGACGAGCAGTACTTC.

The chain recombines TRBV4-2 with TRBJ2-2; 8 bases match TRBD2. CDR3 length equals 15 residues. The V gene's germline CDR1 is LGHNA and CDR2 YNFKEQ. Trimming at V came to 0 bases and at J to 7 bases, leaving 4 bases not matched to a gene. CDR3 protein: CASSQDGGANGELFF. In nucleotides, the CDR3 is TGTGCCAGCAGCCAAGACGGGGGGGCCAACGGGGAGCTGTTTTTT.

CDR3 nucleotides: TGTGCCAGCTCACCAGGAGGGGGGGTGAATTCACCCCTCCACTTT. It codes for CASSPGGGVNSPLHF. The chain uses TRBV18 and TRBJ1-6; tentatively, D is TRBD1 (6 bases). V was trimmed by 2 bases and J by 7 bases, leaving 12 bases between them. The CDR3 contains 15 residues. Germline-derived CDR1 and CDR2 are KGHSH and LQKENI.

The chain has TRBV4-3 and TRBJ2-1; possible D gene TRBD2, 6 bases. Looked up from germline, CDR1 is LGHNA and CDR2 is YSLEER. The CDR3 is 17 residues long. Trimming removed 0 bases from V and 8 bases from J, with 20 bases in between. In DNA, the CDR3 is TGCGCCAGCAGCCAAGATAGGACTACGCCGGGAGTCGATGAGCAGTTCTTC. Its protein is CASSQDRTTPGVDEQFF.

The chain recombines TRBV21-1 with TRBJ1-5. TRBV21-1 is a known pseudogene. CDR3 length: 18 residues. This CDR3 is CASSKRRRANYSNQPQHF. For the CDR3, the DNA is TGTGCCAGCAGCAAACGACGGCGGGCGAACTATAGCAATCAGCCCCAGCATTTT.

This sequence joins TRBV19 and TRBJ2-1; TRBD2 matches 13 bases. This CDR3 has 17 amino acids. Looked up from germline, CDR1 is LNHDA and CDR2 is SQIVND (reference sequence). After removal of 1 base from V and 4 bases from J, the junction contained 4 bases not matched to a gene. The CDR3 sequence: CASSIGTSGGEYNEQFF. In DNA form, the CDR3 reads TGTGCCAGTAGTATAGGGACTAGCGGGGGAGAGTACAATGAGCAGTTCTTC.

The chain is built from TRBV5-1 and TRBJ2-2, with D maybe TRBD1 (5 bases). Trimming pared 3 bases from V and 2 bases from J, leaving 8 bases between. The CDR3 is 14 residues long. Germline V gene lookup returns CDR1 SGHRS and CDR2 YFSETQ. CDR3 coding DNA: TGCGCCAGCAGCTCCCAGGGTAACACCGGGGAGCTGTTTTTT. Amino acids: CASSSQGNTGELFF.

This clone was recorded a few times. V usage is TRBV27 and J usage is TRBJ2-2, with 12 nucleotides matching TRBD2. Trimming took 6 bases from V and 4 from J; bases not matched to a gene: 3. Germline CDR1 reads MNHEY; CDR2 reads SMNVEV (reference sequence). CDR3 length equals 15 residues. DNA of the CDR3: TGTGCCAGCAGATCTAGCGGGGGGGGCACCGGGGAGCTGTTTTTT. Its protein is CASRSSGGGTGELFF.

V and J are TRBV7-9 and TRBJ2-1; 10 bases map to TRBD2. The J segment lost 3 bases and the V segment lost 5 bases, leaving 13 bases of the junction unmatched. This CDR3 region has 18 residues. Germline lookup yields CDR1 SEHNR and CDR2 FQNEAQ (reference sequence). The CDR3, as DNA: TGTGCCAGCAGCCCCCAGACTAGCGGGTATTCCTACTACAATGAGCAGTTCTTC. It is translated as CASSPQTSGYSYYNEQFF.

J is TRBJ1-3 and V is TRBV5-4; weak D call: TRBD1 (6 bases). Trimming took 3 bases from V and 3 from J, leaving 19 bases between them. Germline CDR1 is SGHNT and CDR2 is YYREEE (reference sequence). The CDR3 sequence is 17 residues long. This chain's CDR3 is CASSSDRLGGIGNTIYF. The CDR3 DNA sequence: TGTGCCAGCAGCTCTGATCGGTTAGGGGGAATTGGAAACACCATATATTTT.

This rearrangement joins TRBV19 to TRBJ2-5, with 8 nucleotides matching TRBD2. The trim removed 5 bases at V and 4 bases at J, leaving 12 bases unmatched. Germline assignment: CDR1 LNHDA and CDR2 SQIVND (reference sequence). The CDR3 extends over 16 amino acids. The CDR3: CASSRPAGAGGETQYF. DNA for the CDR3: TGTGCCAGTAGTCGCCCGGCGGGGGCGGGAGGAGAGACCCAGTACTTC.

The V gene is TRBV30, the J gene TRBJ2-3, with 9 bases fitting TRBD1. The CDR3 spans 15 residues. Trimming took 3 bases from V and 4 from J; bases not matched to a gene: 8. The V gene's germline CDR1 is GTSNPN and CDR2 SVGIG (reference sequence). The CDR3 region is CAWSSDRGAADTQYF. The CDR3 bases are TGTGCCTGGAGCTCGGACAGGGGTGCAGCAGATACGCAGTATTTT.

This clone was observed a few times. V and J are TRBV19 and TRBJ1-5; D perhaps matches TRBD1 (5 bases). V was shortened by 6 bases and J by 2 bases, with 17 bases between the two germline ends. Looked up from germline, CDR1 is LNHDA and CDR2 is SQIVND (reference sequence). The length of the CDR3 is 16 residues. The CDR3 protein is CASSPGEWGGNQPQHF. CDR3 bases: TGTGCCAGTAGCCCCGGTGAGTGGGGCGGCAATCAGCCCCAGCATTTT.

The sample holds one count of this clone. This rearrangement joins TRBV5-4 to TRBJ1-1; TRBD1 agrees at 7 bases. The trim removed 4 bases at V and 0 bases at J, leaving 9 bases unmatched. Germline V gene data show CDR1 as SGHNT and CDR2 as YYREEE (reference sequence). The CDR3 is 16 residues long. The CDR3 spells CASSPGTASVNTEAFF. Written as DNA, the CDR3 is TGTGCCAGCAGCCCAGGGACAGCATCGGTGAACACTGAAGCTTTCTTT.

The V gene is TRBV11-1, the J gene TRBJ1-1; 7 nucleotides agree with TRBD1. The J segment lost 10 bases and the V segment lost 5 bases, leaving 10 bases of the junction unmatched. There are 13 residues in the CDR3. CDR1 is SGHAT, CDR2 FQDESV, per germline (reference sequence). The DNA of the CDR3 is TGTGCCAGCAGCCTCGTGAGGGGGCAAGTAGCTTTCTTT. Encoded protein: CASSLVRGQVAFF.

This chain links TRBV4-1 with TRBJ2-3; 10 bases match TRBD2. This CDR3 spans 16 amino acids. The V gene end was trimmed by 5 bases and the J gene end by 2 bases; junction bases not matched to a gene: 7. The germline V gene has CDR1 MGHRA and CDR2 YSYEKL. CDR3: CASSSNLAGDTDTQYF. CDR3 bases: TGCGCCAGCAGCTCAAACCTAGCGGGGGACACAGATACGCAGTATTTT.

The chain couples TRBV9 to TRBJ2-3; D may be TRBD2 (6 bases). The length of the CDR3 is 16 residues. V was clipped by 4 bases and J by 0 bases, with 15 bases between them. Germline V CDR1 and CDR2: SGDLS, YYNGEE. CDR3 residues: CASSPRDFSSTDTQYF. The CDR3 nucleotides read TGTGCCAGCAGCCCCCGGGACTTCTCTAGCACAGATACGCAGTATTTT. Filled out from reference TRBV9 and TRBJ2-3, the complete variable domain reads DSGVTQTPKHLITATGQRVTLRCSPRSGDLSVYWYQQSLDQGLQFLIQYYNGEERAKGNILERFSAQQFPDLHSELNLSSLELGDSALYFCASSPRDFSSTDTQYFGPGTRLTVL.

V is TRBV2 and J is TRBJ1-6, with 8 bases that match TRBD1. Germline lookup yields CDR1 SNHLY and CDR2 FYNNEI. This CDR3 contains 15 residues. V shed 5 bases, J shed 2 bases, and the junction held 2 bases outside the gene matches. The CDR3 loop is CASSRQGPYNSPLHF. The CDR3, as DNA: TGTGCCAGCAGTCGACAGGGGCCCTATAATTCACCCCTCCACTTT.

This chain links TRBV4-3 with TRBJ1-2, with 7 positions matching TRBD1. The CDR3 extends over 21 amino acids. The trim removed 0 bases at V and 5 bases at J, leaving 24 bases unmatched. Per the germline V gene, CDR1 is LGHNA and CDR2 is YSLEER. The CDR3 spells CASSQDHPRGQGVSGWYGYTF. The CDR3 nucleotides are TGCGCCAGCAGCCAAGATCATCCGAGGGGGCAGGGGGTGAGCGGATGGTATGGCTACACCTTC.

CDR3 DNA sequence: TGTGCCAGCAGCCCGTGGAGGAGCGGGGGGGCCGAGACCCAGTACTTC. Protein: CASSPWRSGGAETQYF. The chain carries TRBV3-1 (or the pseudogene TRBV3-2) and TRBJ2-5; 10 bases fit TRBD2. The CDR3 loop spans 16 amino acids. Trimming at V came to 4 bases and at J to 5 bases, leaving 10 bases not matched to a gene. CDR1 and CDR2 from the germline V gene are LGHDT and YNNKEL (reference sequence).